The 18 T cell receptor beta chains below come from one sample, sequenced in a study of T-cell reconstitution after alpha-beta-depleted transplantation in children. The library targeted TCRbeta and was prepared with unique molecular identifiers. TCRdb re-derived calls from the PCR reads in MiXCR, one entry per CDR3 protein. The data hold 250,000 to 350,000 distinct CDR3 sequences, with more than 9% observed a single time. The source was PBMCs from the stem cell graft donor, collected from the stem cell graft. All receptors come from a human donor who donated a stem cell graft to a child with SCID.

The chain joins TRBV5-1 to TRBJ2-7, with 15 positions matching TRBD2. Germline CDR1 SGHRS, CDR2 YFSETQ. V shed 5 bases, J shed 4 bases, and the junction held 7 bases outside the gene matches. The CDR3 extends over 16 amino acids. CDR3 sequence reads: CASRRTSGGAVYEQYF. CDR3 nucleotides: TGCGCCAGCAGAAGGACTAGCGGGGGGGCAGTATACGAGCAGTACTTC.

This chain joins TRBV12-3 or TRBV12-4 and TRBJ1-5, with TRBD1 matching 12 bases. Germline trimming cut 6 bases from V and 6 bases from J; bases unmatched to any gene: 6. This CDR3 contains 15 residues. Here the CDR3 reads CASRPGTGGSQPQHF. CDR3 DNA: TGTGCCAGCAGGCCAGGGACAGGGGGCTCTCAGCCCCAGCATTTT.

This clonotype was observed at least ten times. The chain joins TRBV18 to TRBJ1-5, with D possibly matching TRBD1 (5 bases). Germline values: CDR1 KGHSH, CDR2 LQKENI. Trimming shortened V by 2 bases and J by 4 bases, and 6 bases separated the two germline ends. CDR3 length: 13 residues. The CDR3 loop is CASSPEGNQPQHF. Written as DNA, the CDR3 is TGTGCCAGCTCACCAGAGGGGAATCAGCCCCAGCATTTT.

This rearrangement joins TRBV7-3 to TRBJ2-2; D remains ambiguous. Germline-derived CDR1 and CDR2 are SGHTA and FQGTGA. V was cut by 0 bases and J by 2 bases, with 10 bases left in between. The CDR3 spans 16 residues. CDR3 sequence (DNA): TGTGCCAGCAGCTTAACGGGGATTAAAAACACCGGGGAGCTGTTTTTT. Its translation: CASSLTGIKNTGELFF.

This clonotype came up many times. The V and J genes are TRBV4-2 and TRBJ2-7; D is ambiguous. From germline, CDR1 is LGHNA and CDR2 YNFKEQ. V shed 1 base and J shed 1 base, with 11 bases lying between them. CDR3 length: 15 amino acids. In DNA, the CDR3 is TGTGCCAGCAGCCAAGGCCCAATCGGGTCCTACGAGCAGTACTTC. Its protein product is CASSQGPIGSYEQYF.

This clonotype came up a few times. CDR3: CASSVEGGEGEQYF. CDR3 sequence (DNA): TGTGCCAGCAGCGTAGAAGGGGGCGAGGGCGAGCAGTACTTC. The chain joins TRBV9 to TRBJ2-7; 7 nucleotides agree with TRBD1. V lost 0 bases and J lost 6; bases outside the gene matches: 6. CDR1 and CDR2 (germline): SGDLS, YYNGEE. CDR3 length: 14 amino acids. Complete variable domain (other parts from reference TRBV9 and TRBJ2-7): DSGVTQTPKHLITATGQRVTLRCSPRSGDLSVYWYQQSLDQGLQFLIQYYNGEERAKGNILERFSAQQFPDLHSELNLSSLELGDSALYFCASSVEGGEGEQYFGPGTRLTVT.

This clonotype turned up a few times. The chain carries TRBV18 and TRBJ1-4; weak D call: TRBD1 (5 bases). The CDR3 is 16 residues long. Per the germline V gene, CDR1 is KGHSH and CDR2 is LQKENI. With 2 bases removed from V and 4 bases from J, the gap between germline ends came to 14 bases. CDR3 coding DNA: TGTGCCAGCTCACCAGAGGGACCCCAAGATAATGAAAAACTGTTTTTT. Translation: CASSPEGPQDNEKLFF.

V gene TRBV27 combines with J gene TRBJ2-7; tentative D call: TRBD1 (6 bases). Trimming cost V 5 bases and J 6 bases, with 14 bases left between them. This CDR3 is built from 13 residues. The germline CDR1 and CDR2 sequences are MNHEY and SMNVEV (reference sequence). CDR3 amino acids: CASSQSQGSEQYF. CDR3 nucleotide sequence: TGTGCCAGCAGTCAGTCGCAGGGGTCCGAGCAGTACTTC.

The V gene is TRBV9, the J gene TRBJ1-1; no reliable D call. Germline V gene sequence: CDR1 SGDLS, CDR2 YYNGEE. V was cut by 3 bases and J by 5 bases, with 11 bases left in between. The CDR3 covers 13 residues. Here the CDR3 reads CASSAWEETEAFF. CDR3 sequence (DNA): TGTGCCAGCAGCGCGTGGGAGGAGACTGAAGCTTTCTTT. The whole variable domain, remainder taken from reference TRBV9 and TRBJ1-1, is DSGVTQTPKHLITATGQRVTLRCSPRSGDLSVYWYQQSLDQGLQFLIQYYNGEERAKGNILERFSAQQFPDLHSELNLSSLELGDSALYFCASSAWEETEAFFGQGTRLTVV.

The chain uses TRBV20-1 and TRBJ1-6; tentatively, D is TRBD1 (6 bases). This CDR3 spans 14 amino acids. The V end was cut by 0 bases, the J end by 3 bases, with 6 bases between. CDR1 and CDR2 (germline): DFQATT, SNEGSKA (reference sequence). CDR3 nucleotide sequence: TGCAGTGCTAGAGAACAGGGCTATAATTCACCCCTCCACTTT. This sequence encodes CSAREQGYNSPLHF.

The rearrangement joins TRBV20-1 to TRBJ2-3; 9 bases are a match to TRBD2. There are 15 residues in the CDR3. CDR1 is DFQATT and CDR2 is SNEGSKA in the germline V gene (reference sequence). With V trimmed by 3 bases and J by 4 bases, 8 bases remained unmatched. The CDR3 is CSASLVAGAPDTQYF. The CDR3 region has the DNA TGCAGTGCTAGCCTCGTAGCGGGGGCCCCAGATACGCAGTATTTT.

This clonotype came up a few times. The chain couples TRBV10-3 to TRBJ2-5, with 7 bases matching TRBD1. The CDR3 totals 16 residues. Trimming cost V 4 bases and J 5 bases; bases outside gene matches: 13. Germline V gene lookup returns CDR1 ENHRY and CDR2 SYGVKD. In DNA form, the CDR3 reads TGTGCCATCAGTGCCCCGACAGGGCCGAGCCGGGAGACCCAGTACTTC. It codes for CAISAPTGPSRETQYF.

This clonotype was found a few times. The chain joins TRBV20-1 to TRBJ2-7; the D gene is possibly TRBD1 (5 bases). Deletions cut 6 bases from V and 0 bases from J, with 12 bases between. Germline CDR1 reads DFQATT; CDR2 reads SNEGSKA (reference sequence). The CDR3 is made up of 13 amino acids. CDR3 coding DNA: TGCAGTGCCCCGGACATGTTCTCCTACGAGCAGTACTTC. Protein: CSAPDMFSYEQYF.

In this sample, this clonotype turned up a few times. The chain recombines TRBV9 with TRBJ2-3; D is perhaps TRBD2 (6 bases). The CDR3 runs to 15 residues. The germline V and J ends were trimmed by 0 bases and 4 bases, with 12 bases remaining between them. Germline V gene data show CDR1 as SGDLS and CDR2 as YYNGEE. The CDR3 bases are TGTGCCAGCAGCGTAGAAGTTGCGGGGTCAGATACGCAGTATTTT. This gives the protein CASSVEVAGSDTQYF.

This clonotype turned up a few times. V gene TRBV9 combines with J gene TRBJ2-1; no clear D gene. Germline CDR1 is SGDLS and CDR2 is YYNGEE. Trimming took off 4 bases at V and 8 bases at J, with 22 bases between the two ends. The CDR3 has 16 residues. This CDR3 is CASSPTLTQLDHEQFF. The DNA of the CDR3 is TGTGCCAGCAGCCCCACCCTGACACAGTTGGATCATGAGCAGTTCTTC. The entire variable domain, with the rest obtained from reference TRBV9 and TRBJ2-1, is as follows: DSGVTQTPKHLITATGQRVTLRCSPRSGDLSVYWYQQSLDQGLQFLIQYYNGEERAKGNILERFSAQQFPDLHSELNLSSLELGDSALYFCASSPTLTQLDHEQFFGPGTRLTVL.

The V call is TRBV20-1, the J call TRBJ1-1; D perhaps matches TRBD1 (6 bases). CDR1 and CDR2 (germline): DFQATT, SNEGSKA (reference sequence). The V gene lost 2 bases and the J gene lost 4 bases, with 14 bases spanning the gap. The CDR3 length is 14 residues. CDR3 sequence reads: CSARPLEGGTEAFF. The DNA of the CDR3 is TGCAGTGCTAGACCACTGGAGGGGGGCACTGAAGCTTTCTTT.

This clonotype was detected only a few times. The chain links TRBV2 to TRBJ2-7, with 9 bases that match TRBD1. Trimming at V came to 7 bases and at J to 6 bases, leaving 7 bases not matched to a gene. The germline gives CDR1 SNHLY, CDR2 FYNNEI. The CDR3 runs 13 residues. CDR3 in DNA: TGTGCCAGCATTCGACAGGGGGTTGGCGAGCAGTACTTC. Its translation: CASIRQGVGEQYF.

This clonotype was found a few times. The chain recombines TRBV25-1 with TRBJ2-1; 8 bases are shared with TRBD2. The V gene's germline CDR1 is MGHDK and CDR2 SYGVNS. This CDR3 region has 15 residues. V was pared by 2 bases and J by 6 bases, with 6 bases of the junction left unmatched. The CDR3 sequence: CASSELAGGGNEQFF. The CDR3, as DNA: TGTGCCAGCAGTGAACTTGCGGGGGGCGGCAATGAGCAGTTCTTC.